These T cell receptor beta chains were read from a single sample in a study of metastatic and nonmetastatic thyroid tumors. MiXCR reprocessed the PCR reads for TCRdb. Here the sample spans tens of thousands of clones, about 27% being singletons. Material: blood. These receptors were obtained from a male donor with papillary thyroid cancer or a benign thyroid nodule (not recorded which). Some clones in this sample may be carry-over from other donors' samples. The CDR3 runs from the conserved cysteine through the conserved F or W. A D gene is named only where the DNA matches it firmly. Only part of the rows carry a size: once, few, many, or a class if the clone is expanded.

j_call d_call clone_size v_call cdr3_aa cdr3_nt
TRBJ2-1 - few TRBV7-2 CASSSAGADAREQFF TGTGCCAGCAGCTCAGCCGGGGCCGATGCGAGGGAGCAGTTCTTC
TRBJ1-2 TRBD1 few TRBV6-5 CASSYSGGFGYGYTF TGTGCCAGCAGTTACTCAGGGGGCTTTGGCTATGGCTACACCTTC
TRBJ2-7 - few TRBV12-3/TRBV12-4 CASSPSGGSREQYF TGTGCCAGCAGTCCCTCTGGGGGTTCCCGCGAGCAGTACTTC
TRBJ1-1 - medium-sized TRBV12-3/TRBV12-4 CASSFQMNTEAFF TGTGCCAGCAGTTTCCAGATGAACACTGAAGCTTTCTTT
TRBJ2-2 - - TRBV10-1 CASSAQWNTGELFF TGCGCCAGCAGTGCACAGTGGAACACCGGGGAGCTGTTTTTT
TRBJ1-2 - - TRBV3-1 CASSQATAGYTF TGTGCCAGCAGCCAAGCGACAGCTGGCTACACCTTC
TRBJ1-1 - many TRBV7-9 CASSLEIMNTEAFF TGTGCCAGCAGCTTAGAAATCATGAACACTGAAGCTTTCTTT
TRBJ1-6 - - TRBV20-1 CSARESADKPLHF TGCAGTGCTAGAGAGAGTGCGGATAAGCCCCTCCACTTT
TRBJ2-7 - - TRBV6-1 CAASFSPEQYF TGTGCCGCCTCGTTCTCCCCCGAGCAGTACTTC
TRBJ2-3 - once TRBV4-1 CASSPALTSTDTQYF TGCGCCAGCAGCCCCGCGCTAACTAGCACAGATACGCAGTATTTT
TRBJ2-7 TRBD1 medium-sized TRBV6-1 CASSPGTGYGGQYF TGTGCCAGCAGCCCAGGGACAGGGTACGGGGGGCAGTACTTC
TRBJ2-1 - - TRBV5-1 CASSLPTGVLNEQFF TGCGCCAGCAGCCTCCCGACGGGGGTATTAAATGAGCAGTTCTTC
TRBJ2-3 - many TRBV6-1 CASSEAVNADTQYF TGTGCCAGCAGTGAAGCGGTAAACGCAGATACGCAGTATTTT
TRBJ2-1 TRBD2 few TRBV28 CASSHGTSYRNEQFF TGTGCCAGCAGCCACGGGACTAGCTACCGAAATGAGCAGTTCTTC
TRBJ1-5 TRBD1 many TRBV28 CASSFGDRGIQPQHF TGTGCCAGCAGTTTCGGGGACAGGGGAATTCAGCCCCAGCATTTT
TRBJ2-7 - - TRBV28 CASSLGHREQYF TGTGCCAGCAGTTTAGGGCATCGCGAGCAGTACTTC
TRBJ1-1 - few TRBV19 CASSIPGPNTEAFF TGTGCCAGTAGTATTCCAGGACCGAACACTGAAGCTTTCTTT
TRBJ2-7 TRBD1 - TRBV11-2 CASSDPDRGDEQYF TGTGCCAGCAGCGACCCCGACAGGGGCGACGAGCAGTACTTC
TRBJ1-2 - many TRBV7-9 CASSANGYTF TGTGCCAGCAGCGCAAATGGCTACACCTTC
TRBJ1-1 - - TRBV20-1 CSARQTGRWDTEAFF TGCAGTGCTAGACAGACAGGAAGATGGGACACTGAAGCTTTCTTT
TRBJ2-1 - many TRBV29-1 CSVSQGYNEQFF TGCAGCGTTTCACAAGGGTACAATGAGCAGTTCTTC
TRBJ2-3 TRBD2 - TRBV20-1 CSARGVLAGEADTQYF TGCAGTGCTAGAGGAGTACTAGCGGGAGAAGCAGATACGCAGTATTTT
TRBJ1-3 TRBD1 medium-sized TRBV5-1 CASSLAGQGYGNTIYF TGCGCCAGCAGCTTGGCGGGACAGGGGTATGGAAACACCATATATTTT
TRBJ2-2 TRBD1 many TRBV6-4 CASSGDSGNTGELFF TGTGCCAGCAGTGGGGACAGCGGGAACACCGGGGAGCTGTTTTTT
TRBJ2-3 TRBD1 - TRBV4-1 CASSHFGQADRDTQYF TGCGCCAGCAGCCACTTTGGACAGGCGGATCGGGATACGCAGTATTTT
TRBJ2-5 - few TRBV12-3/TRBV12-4 CASNGRLEETQYF TGTGCCAGCAATGGACGTCTAGAAGAGACCCAGTACTTC
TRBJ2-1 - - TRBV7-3 CASSPGDRVDEQFF TGTGCCAGCAGCCCAGGAGATCGGGTGGATGAGCAGTTCTTC
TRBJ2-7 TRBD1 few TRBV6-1 CASSITGGWNEQYF TGTGCCAGCAGTATCACAGGGGGCTGGAACGAGCAGTACTTC
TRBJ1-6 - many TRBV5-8 CASSPRQANSPLHF TGTGCCAGCAGCCCTAGACAGGCGAATTCACCCCTCCACTTT
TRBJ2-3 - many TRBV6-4 CASNSHLGARYTQYF TGTGCCAGCAATTCCCATTTGGGGGCCAGGTATACGCAGTATTTT
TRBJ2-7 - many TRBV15 CATSRDQRGLYEQYF TGTGCCACCAGCAGAGATCAAAGGGGACTCTACGAGCAGTACTTC
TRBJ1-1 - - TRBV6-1 CATSLQGPTEAFF TGTGCCACCTCATTACAGGGTCCCACTGAAGCTTTCTTT
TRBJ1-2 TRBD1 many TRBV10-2 CASGRNAGGRVKEDGYTF TGCGCCAGTGGCCGCAACGCAGGGGGTCGAGTTAAGGAGGATGGCTACACCTTC
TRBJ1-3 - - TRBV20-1 CSARDRSYSGNTIYF TGCAGTGCTAGAGATCGCAGTTACTCTGGAAACACCATATATTTT
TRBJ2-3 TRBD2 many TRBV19 CASSNSRLAGVDTQYF TGTGCCAGTAGTAACTCCAGACTAGCGGGAGTAGATACGCAGTATTTT
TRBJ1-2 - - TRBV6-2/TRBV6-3 CASSYSWGTGNGYTF TGTGCCAGCAGTTACTCATGGGGAACAGGGAATGGCTACACCTTC
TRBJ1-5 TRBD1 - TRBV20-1 CSARPRTGSINQPQHF TGCAGTGCTAGACCCCGGACAGGGTCAATTAATCAGCCCCAGCATTTT
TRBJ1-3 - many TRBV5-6 CASSGQGNTIYF TGTGCCAGCAGCGGGCAGGGAAACACCATATATTTT
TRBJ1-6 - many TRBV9 CASSVQGYNSPLHF TGTGCCAGCAGCGTACAAGGTTATAATTCACCCCTCCACTTT
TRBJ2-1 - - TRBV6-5 CASSSGENNEQFF TGTGCCAGCAGTTCCGGCGAGAACAATGAGCAGTTCTTC
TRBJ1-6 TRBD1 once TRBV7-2 CASSWGQGSHSPLHF TGTGCCAGCAGCTGGGGACAGGGAAGTCATTCACCCCTCCACTTT
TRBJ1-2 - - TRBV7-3 CASSQNGILYTF TGTGCCAGCAGCCAAAATGGCATTCTCTACACCTTC
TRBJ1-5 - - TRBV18 CASSPMGGQPQHF TGTGCCAGCTCACCGATGGGCGGGCAGCCCCAGCATTTT
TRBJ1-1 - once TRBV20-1 CSAPAAPGYEAFF TGCAGTGCTCCCGCTGCCCCAGGTTATGAAGCTTTCTTT
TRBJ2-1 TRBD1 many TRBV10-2 CASSFTATGLSYNEQFF TGCGCCAGCAGTTTTACAGCGACAGGGCTGTCCTACAATGAGCAGTTCTTC
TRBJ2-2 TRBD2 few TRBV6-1 CASSETSGNTGELFF TGTGCCAGCAGTGAAACTAGCGGCAACACCGGGGAGCTGTTTTTT
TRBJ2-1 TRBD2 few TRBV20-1 CSAWGGGRYSYNEQFF TGCAGTGCTTGGGGGGGAGGGCGGTACTCCTACAATGAGCAGTTCTTC
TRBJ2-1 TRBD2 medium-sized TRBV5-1 CASSLAFGTSGFRNEQFF TGCGCCAGCAGCTTGGCATTTGGGACTAGCGGATTTCGCAATGAGCAGTTCTTC
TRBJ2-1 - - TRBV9 CASSITIGNAGEQFF TGTGCCAGCAGCATTACTATCGGGAACGCCGGTGAGCAGTTCTTC
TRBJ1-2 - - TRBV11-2 CASSVDRSRGYGYTF TGTGCCAGCAGCGTTGACAGATCCCGGGGCTATGGCTACACCTTC
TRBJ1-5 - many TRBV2 CASRAYSNQPQHF TGTGCCAGCAGAGCATATAGCAATCAGCCCCAGCATTTT
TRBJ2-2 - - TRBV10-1 CASSESLGVANTGELFF TGCGCCAGCAGTGAGAGTCTGGGGGTAGCGAACACCGGGGAGCTGTTTTTT
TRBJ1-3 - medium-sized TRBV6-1 CASKPFRSSGNTIYF TGTGCCAGCAAACCCTTCAGGAGCTCTGGAAACACCATATATTTT
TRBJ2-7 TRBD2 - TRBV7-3 CASSPSGGTYEQYF TGTGCCAGCAGCCCTAGCGGGGGTACCTACGAGCAGTACTTC
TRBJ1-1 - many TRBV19 CASSTHKNTEAFF TGTGCCAGTAGTACGCACAAGAACACTGAAGCTTTCTTT